The 10 T cell receptor beta chains given below trace back to one sample, sequenced in a study of shared clonotypes between healthy human individuals. The protocol was immunoSEQ multiplex PCR, while the TCRdb copy is restricted to in-frame clones and leaves out a portion. Of some 1 million clones in the sample, about three quarters were seen once. The sequenced sample consisted of memory CD4+ T cells sorted from blood. Subset specified: CD45RA-negative fraction. The receptor set was obtained from a man between 18 and 35 years old in good health.

The chain couples TRBV7-2 to TRBJ1-3; D remains unclear. There are 15 residues in the CDR3. Germline V gives CDR1 SGHTA, CDR2 FQGNSA. With 5 bases removed from V and 0 bases from J, the gap between germline ends came to 11 bases. CDR3 residues: CASSRAISSGNTIYF. For the CDR3, the DNA is TGTGCCAGCAGCCGAGCGATTAGCTCTGGAAACACCATATATTTT.

The chain joins TRBV6-6 to TRBJ2-2; 9 positions match TRBD1. Germline V gene data show CDR1 as MNHNY and CDR2 as SVGAGI (reference sequence). V trimming: 5 bases; J trimming: 4 bases; junction bases outside the gene matches: 5. This CDR3 has 15 amino acids. As DNA, the CDR3 is TGTGCCAGCAGTCCACGGACAGGGGTCACCGGGGAGCTGTTTTTT. Translated, it gives CASSPRTGVTGELFF.

The rearrangement links TRBV7-9 to TRBJ1-3, with D possibly matching TRBD1 (6 bases). The V gene's germline CDR1 is SEHNR and CDR2 FQNEAQ (reference sequence). V was trimmed by 5 bases and J by 4 bases, leaving 21 bases between them. This CDR3 has 17 amino acids. The CDR3, as DNA: TGTGCCAGCAGCACTAGGTCGGGCAGGGGCGTCGGAAACACCATATATTTT. Translated, it gives CASSTRSGRGVGNTIYF.

The chain uses TRBV28 and TRBJ2-1, with D hard to call. CDR3 length: 13 amino acids. V gave up 10 bases and J gave up 9 bases, with 19 bases separating them. Germline lookup yields CDR1 MDHEN and CDR2 SYDVKM. The CDR3: CATFTLPHSEQFF. The CDR3, as DNA: TGTGCCACCTTCACCTTACCGCATAGTGAGCAGTTCTTC.

This rearrangement joins TRBV6-6 to TRBJ1-4; maybe TRBD1 (5 bases). From germline, CDR1 is MNHNY and CDR2 SVGAGI (reference sequence). V was cut by 7 bases and J by 6 bases, with 12 bases left in between. The CDR3 runs 13 residues. In nucleotides, the CDR3 is TGTGCCAGCAAGGCAGGGCTGGATGAAAAACTGTTTTTT. It codes for CASKAGLDEKLFF.

This chain connects TRBV19 to TRBJ2-1; D unresolved. Germline CDR1 reads LNHDA; CDR2 reads SQIVND (reference sequence). The V gene lost 3 bases and the J gene lost 7 bases, with 10 bases spanning the gap. This CDR3 comprises 13 residues. CDR3 nucleotide sequence: TGTGCCAGTAGTATTGGGGTCAGGAATGAGCAGTTCTTC. It translates to CASSIGVRNEQFF.

This clone was recorded once. The chain employs TRBV27 and TRBJ1-2; D call uncertain. CDR3 length: 13 amino acids. V gave up 3 bases and J gave up 3 bases, with 8 bases separating them. The germline V gene encodes CDR1 MNHEY and CDR2 SMNVEV (reference sequence). CDR3 DNA sequence: TGTGCCAGCAGTTTTGGGAGTCACTATGGCTACACCTTC. The encoded protein is CASSFGSHYGYTF.

The sample holds a few counts of this clone. J is TRBJ1-1 and V is TRBV11-2; 9 nucleotides line up with TRBD1. There are 16 residues in the CDR3. Losses at the gene ends were 1 base for V and 2 bases for J; bases not matched to a gene: 5. Germline V gene lookup returns CDR1 SGHAT and CDR2 FQNNGV. CDR3 loop: CASSLGWGQGNTEAFF. The CDR3 DNA sequence: TGTGCCAGCAGCTTAGGCTGGGGACAGGGAAACACTGAAGCTTTCTTT.

The V and J genes are TRBV5-1 and TRBJ1-5; TRBD1 is a possible D gene (6 bases). Trimming stripped 0 bases from V and 2 bases from J, with 21 bases between. Germline lookup yields CDR1 SGHRS and CDR2 YFSETQ. This CDR3 comprises 19 residues. CDR3 protein: CASSLAGTPSIYGNQPQHF. The CDR3 nucleotides read TGCGCCAGCAGCTTGGCCGGGACACCGTCGATATATGGCAATCAGCCCCAGCATTTT.

The CDR3 loop reads CASTERQGAYEQYF. CDR3 nucleotide sequence: TGTGCCAGCACCGAGAGACAGGGGGCCTACGAGCAGTACTTC. The genes are TRBV27 and TRBJ2-7; TRBD1 aligns across 9 bases. Trimming at V came to 7 bases and at J to 2 bases, leaving 6 bases not matched to a gene. CDR1 is MNHEY and CDR2 is SMNVEV in the germline V gene (reference sequence). This CDR3 has 14 amino acids.